The clone carrying this T cell receptor (beta chain) has a single count. The data are from a study of Tregs in tolerant kidney transplant recipients. Data came from immunoSEQ multiplex PCR; TCRdb stores just in-frame clones and leaves some out. The sample yields tens of thousands of clones, more than 70% seen once. Mixed chimerism was transient after nonmyeloablative marrow transplants from related graft donors. The specimen comprised CD4+ T cells from blood (PBMCs), sampled 6 months after the transplant. This TCR was recovered from a human patient who received a combined kidney and bone marrow transplant. Part of the T cells may come from the graft donor.

CDR3 bases: TGTGCCAGCAGTTTTGGGGGGGGCGCCCGACGGGCCAACGTCCTGACTTTC. Protein sequence: CASSFGGGARRANVLTF. This chain connects TRBV27 to TRBJ2-6; weak D call: TRBD2 (7 bases). Trimming stripped 3 bases from V and 5 bases from J, with 17 bases between. In germline, CDR1 is MNHEY, CDR2 SMNVEV (reference sequence). The CDR3 is 17 amino acids.